Described below is a single T cell receptor beta chain sequence and its context. Other DNA sequences in this specimen translate into the identical CDR3. This specimen belongs to a study of blood T cell repertoires in COVID-19. Profiled with immunoSEQ multiplex PCR; TCRdb holds only in-frame clones, not every one. Seen here are about 250,000 clones, 87% observed once, and the top ten hold 3% to 3.5%. In germline, CDR1 is MDHEN, CDR2 SYDVKM. This CDR3 comprises 13 residues. Trimming took off 3 bases at V and 1 base at J, with 7 bases between the two ends. This chain joins TRBV28 and TRBJ2-7; the D gene is possibly TRBD1 (6 bases). Sequenced: peripheral blood. This receptor was obtained from a man younger than 35 with active or convalescent COVID-19. The CDR3 sequence: CASSLDSSYEQYF. The CDR3 nucleotides read TGTGCCAGCAGTTTGGACAGTTCCTACGAGCAGTACTTC.